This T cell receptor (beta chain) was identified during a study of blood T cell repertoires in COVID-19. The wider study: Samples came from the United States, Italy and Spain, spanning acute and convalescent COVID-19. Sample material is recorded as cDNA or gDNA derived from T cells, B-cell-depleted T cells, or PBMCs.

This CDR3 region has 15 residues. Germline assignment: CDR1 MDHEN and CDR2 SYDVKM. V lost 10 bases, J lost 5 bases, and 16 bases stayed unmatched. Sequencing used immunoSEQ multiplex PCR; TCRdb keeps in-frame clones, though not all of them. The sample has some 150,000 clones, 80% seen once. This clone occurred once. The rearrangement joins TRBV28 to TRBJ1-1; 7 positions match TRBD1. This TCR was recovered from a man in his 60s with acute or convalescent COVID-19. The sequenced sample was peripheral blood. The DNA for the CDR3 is TGTGCCACCGGGGTTATTAGGGGGCAGGGGACTGAAGCTTTCTTT. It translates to CATGVIRGQGTEAFF.